Below, one T cell receptor beta chain is given with its context. Its antigen is unknown. The data were taken from a study of shared clonotypes between healthy human individuals. Study-wide points: Only a few donors were included, so the genetic and exposure-history diversity represented was limited.

The repertoire was sequenced with immunoSEQ multiplex PCR; TCRdb's copy has only in-frame clones and lacks some. This sample has some 500,000 clones, with about 96% found just once. Germline CDR1 SEHNR, CDR2 FQNEAQ (reference sequence). The V and J ends lost 5 bases and 4 bases respectively, with 6 bases between them. The CDR3 is made up of 12 amino acids. CD4+ cells yielded CD45RA+ naive and CD45RA-negative memory subsets. The chain recombines TRBV7-9 with TRBJ1-3; D call uncertain. The origin of this receptor is a woman aged 30 to 39 in good health. Specimen: naive CD4+ T cells sorted from blood. The subset here: CD45RA+ positively selected. This CDR3 is CASSPEGNTIYF. CDR3 DNA: TGTGCCAGCAGCCCGGAGGGAAACACCATATATTTT.